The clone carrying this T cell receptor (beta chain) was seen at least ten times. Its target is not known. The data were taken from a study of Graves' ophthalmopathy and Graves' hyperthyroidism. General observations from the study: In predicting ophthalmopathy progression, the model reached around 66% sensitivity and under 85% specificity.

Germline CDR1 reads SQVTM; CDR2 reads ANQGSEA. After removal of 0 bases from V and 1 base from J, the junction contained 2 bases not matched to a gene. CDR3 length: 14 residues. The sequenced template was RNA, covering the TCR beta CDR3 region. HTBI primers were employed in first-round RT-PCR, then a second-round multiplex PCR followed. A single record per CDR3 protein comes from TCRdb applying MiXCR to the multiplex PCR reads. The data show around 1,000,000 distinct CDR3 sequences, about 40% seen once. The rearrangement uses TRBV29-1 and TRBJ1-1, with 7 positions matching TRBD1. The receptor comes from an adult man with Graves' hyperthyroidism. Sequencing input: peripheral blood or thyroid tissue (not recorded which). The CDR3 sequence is CSVEDRGANTEAFF. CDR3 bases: TGCAGCGTTGAAGACAGGGGGGCGAACACTGAAGCTTTCTTT. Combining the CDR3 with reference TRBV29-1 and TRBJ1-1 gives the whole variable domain SAVISQKPSRDICQRGTSLTIQCQVDSQVTMMFWYRQQPGQSLTLIATANQGSEATYESGFVIDKFPISRPNLTFSTLTVSNMSPEDSSIYLCSVEDRGANTEAFFGQGTRLTVV.